Each of the 20 T cell receptor beta chains below was sequenced from the same sample in a study of T cell responses to AZD1222 COVID-19 vaccine. Here immunoSEQ multiplex PCR was the method, and the copy in TCRdb shows in-frame clones only, minus some. This sample has about 140,000 clones, with over 85% found just once. The starting material was peripheral blood, obtained on day 0 of AZD1222 vaccination. Receptor source: an adult in good health.

The chain has TRBV3-1 (or the pseudogene TRBV3-2) and TRBJ1-2, with 8 bases aligning to TRBD1. The germline V gene has CDR1 LGHDT and CDR2 YNNKEL (reference sequence). J lost 1 base, V lost 0 bases, and 10 bases had no gene match. This CDR3 spans 18 amino acids. Here the CDR3 DNA reads TGTGCCAGCAGCCAAGAGGGGGACAGGAGGAGTATTAACTATGGCTACACCTTC. It yields the protein CASSQEGDRRSINYGYTF.

This chain links TRBV24-1 with TRBJ2-7; D call uncertain. Trimming removed 2 bases from V and 11 bases from J, with 12 bases in between. Looked up from germline, CDR1 is KGHDR and CDR2 is SFDVKD. The length of the CDR3 is 12 residues. Written as DNA, the CDR3 is TGTGCCACCAGTGATTCTATTGGACGTAAGTACTTC. Translation: CATSDSIGRKYF.

V usage is TRBV11-2 and J usage is TRBJ2-1; TRBD2 matches 11 bases. This CDR3 region has 15 residues. The germline CDR1 and CDR2 sequences are SGHAT and FQNNGV. Trimming cost V 5 bases and J 9 bases; bases outside gene matches: 9. The DNA for the CDR3 is TGTGCCAGCAGCCCGACTAGCGGGAAGATCGGTGAGCAGTTCTTC. Protein product: CASSPTSGKIGEQFF.

The chain links TRBV30 to TRBJ1-1; D uncertain. Trimming removed 1 base from V and 1 base from J, with 4 bases in between. Germline-derived CDR1 and CDR2 are GTSNPN and SVGIG (reference sequence). This CDR3 comprises 12 residues. The CDR3 here is CAWSEGNTEAFF. CDR3 coding DNA: TGTGCCTGGAGTGAAGGGAACACTGAAGCTTTCTTT.

The rearrangement joins TRBV19 to TRBJ1-1; no clear D. This CDR3 region has 15 residues. V dropped 5 bases and J dropped 6 bases, with 19 bases sitting between them. Germline assignment: CDR1 LNHDA and CDR2 SQIVND (reference sequence). CDR3 bases: TGTGCCAGTAGTCTACCTGCCACGCGGCTCGCTGAAGCTTTCTTT. This translates into CASSLPATRLAEAFF.

The chain links TRBV4-1 to TRBJ2-5; D remains ambiguous. V lost 2 bases and J 3 bases, leaving 10 bases between the germline ends. In germline, CDR1 is MGHRA, CDR2 YSYEKL. The CDR3 has 14 residues. The CDR3 bases are TGCGCCAGCAGCCAACGCCTCCTAGAAGAGACCCAGTACTTC. Its translation: CASSQRLLEETQYF.

The chain combines TRBV15 with TRBJ1-2; 8 bases are a match to TRBD1. V gave up 0 bases and J gave up 8 bases; unmatched junction bases: 8. Germline V gene data show CDR1 as LNHNV and CDR2 as YYDKDF (reference sequence). This CDR3 has 15 amino acids. The DNA of the CDR3 is TGTGCCACCAGCAGAGAGAGACAGGGGATGGGCGGCTACACCTTC. Translating it yields CATSRERQGMGGYTF.

The rearrangement links TRBV6-1 to TRBJ2-5, with 10 bases that match TRBD1. Germline V gives CDR1 MNHNS, CDR2 SASEGT. J lost 5 bases, V lost 7 bases, and 7 bases had no gene match. CDR3 length equals 14 residues. As DNA, the CDR3 is TGTGCCAGCACATCGACAGGGGGCCTGGAGACCCAGTACTTC. Protein product: CASTSTGGLETQYF.

This clone was found once. The V gene is TRBV11-3, the J gene TRBJ1-1, with unresolved D. This CDR3 contains 16 residues. V lost 0 bases, J lost 4 bases, and 15 bases lay in between. Germline CDR1 and CDR2: SGHNT and YENEEA. CDR3 protein: CASSLDPKGPTTEAFF. The CDR3 nucleotides read TGTGCCAGCAGCTTAGATCCGAAGGGCCCTACCACTGAAGCTTTCTTT.

This chain links TRBV4-3 with TRBJ1-1, with TRBD1 as a possible D gene (5 bases). CDR1 and CDR2 from the germline V gene are LGHNA and YSLEER. V gave up 3 bases and J gave up 4 bases, with 9 bases separating them. This CDR3 is 13 amino acids long. CDR3 nucleotides: TGCGCCAGCAGCCACTTGCAGGGCACTGAAGCTTTCTTT. Its protein is CASSHLQGTEAFF.

Concerning this clone itself: The same CDR3 is also encoded by other DNA sequences in this sample. This chain uses TRBV9 with TRBJ1-5, with D possibly matching TRBD1 (6 bases). The CDR3 loop spans 14 amino acids. Germline V gene lookup returns CDR1 SGDLS and CDR2 YYNGEE. V lost 0 bases and J 2 bases, leaving 6 bases between the germline ends. The CDR3 protein is CASSVEGGNQPQHF. The CDR3 DNA is TGTGCCAGCAGCGTAGAGGGGGGCAATCAGCCCCAGCATTTT.

This rearrangement joins TRBV7-3 to TRBJ2-2, with a tentative D call TRBD1 (5 bases). Per the germline V gene, CDR1 is SGHTA and CDR2 is FQGTGA. The CDR3 covers 16 residues. V gave up 3 bases and J gave up 2 bases, with 13 bases separating them. CDR3 in DNA: TGTGCCAGCAGCTTCAGGGTTCCCCCTAACACCGGGGAGCTGTTTTTT. Translated: CASSFRVPPNTGELFF.

The chain recombines TRBV6-5 with TRBJ1-2; TRBD1 matches at 9 bases. The CDR3 covers 14 residues. V lost 7 bases and J lost 5; bases outside the gene matches: 8. From germline, CDR1 is MNHEY and CDR2 SVGAGI. CDR3 amino acids: CASTEQGARYGYTF. The DNA of the CDR3 is TGTGCCAGCACCGAACAGGGGGCGCGATATGGCTACACCTTC.

The J gene is TRBJ1-3, the V gene TRBV7-2; D gene ambiguous. This CDR3 is built from 13 residues. Trimming took off 3 bases at V and 3 bases at J, with 6 bases between the two ends. Germline assignment: CDR1 SGHTA and CDR2 FQGNSA. CDR3 DNA sequence: TGTGCCAGCAGCTTGGTCGGTGGAAACACCATATATTTT. Protein sequence: CASSLVGGNTIYF.

This chain joins TRBV5-4 and TRBJ2-7; D is perhaps TRBD2 (6 bases). Germline CDR1 is SGHNT and CDR2 is YYREEE (reference sequence). This CDR3 contains 14 residues. V lost 1 base, J lost 7 bases, and 15 bases lay in between. The CDR3 DNA reads as TGTGCCAGCAGCTTGACGGGAGAAATAGGGGAGCAGTACTTC. It encodes CASSLTGEIGEQYF.

V and J are TRBV19 and TRBJ1-5; D gene ambiguous. The CDR3 has 16 amino acids. Trimming cost V 5 bases and J 2 bases, with 16 bases left between them. Germline V gives CDR1 LNHDA, CDR2 SQIVND (reference sequence). CDR3 in amino acids: CASSHLSRGGNQPQHF. The DNA for the CDR3 is TGTGCCAGTAGTCACCTATCACGTGGGGGCAATCAGCCCCAGCATTTT.

On this clone: A much bigger clone sits one base away, suggesting this may be a read error. This chain joins TRBV12-3 or TRBV12-4 and TRBJ1-1, with D hard to call. The V gene lost 1 base and the J gene lost 1 base, with 4 bases spanning the gap. The CDR3 runs 13 residues. CDR3 in DNA: TGTGCCAGCAGTTTAGGGGAGAACACTGAAGCTTTCTTT. Its protein product is CASSLGENTEAFF.

This chain connects TRBV3-1 (or the pseudogene TRBV3-2) to TRBJ1-2; D unclear. The V gene lost 4 bases and the J gene lost 8 bases, with 17 bases spanning the gap. CDR3 length equals 14 residues. Germline assignment: CDR1 LGHDT and CDR2 YNNKEL (reference sequence). This CDR3 reads CASSLIQGSKGYTF. DNA for the CDR3: TGTGCCAGCAGCCTCATTCAAGGGAGCAAGGGCTACACCTTC.

The rearrangement links TRBV28 to TRBJ2-7; 7 bases map to TRBD1. J gave up 6 bases and V 5 bases, and 19 bases lay outside the gene matches. CDR1 is MDHEN and CDR2 is SYDVKM in the germline V gene. The CDR3 is made up of 17 amino acids. The CDR3 is CASSIPGQERPRGEQYF. DNA of the CDR3: TGTGCCAGCAGTATCCCCGGACAGGAACGCCCTCGAGGCGAGCAGTACTTC. The whole variable domain, filled in from reference TRBV28 and TRBJ2-7, reads DVKVTQSSRYLVKRTGEKVFLECVQDMDHENMFWYRQDPGLGLRLIYFSYDVKMKEKGDIPEGYSVSREKKERFSLILESASTNQTSMYLCASSIPGQERPRGEQYFGPGTRLTVT.

This rearrangement joins TRBV28 to TRBJ2-7; the D gene is possibly TRBD1 (6 bases). The CDR3 extends over 14 amino acids. Trimming removed 3 bases from V and 3 bases from J, with 12 bases in between. Germline V lookup: CDR1 MDHEN, CDR2 SYDVKM. The CDR3: CASSLITGRYEQYF. CDR3 nucleotides: TGTGCCAGCAGTTTGATTACAGGGCGCTACGAGCAGTACTTC.